The present TCR beta chain was sequenced within a study of blood T cell repertoires in COVID-19. Residents of 24 US areas, aged about 18 to 95 years, made up the participants. Trimming removed 6 bases at V and 11 bases at J, with 13 bases between. This CDR3 comprises 11 residues. The method was immunoSEQ multiplex PCR; TCRdb's version includes in-frame clones alone and lacks a portion of them. The data contain about 480,000 clones, roughly 88% of them singletons. The sequence came from a woman between 40 and 50 years old who had recovered from COVID-19. The chain carries TRBV12-3 or TRBV12-4 and TRBJ1-1; a weak D match, TRBD1 (6 bases). The sequenced sample consisted of PBMCs or T cells enriched from blood (not recorded which). CDR3 protein: CASRRDIAAFF. Here the CDR3 DNA reads TGTGCCAGCAGACGGGACATTGCGGCTTTCTTT.